Detailed here is one T cell receptor beta chain. Using immunoSEQ multiplex PCR, the repertoire was profiled, and TCRdb retains in-frame clones only, with some absent. Seen here are tens of thousands of clones, 91% observed once, and the top ten hold under 0.9%. The CDR3 covers 16 residues. CDR1 is LGHNA, CDR2 YNFKEQ, per germline. Trimming took 0 bases from V and 0 from J, leaving 11 bases between them. The data belong to a study of T cell changes during pregnancy in multiple sclerosis. The sequences come from peripheral blood, collected in the third trimester of pregnancy. This chain uses TRBV4-2 with TRBJ2-5; D is perhaps TRBD2 (6 bases). This TCR derives from a female donor in good health, enrolled as a control in a pregnancy study. The CDR3 reads CASSQEEGLYQETQYF. The CDR3 nucleotides are TGTGCCAGCAGCCAAGAGGAGGGGCTGTACCAAGAGACCCAGTACTTC.